This T cell receptor beta chain was identified during a study of lymphopenia after photon versus proton radiotherapy. Germline lookup yields CDR1 GTSNPN and CDR2 SVGIG (reference sequence). The CDR3 sequence is 13 residues long. The ends were cut back, 4 bases at V and 4 bases at J, with 12 bases in the middle. Some clones are missing from TCRdb's copy, which holds only in-frame ones; the method was immunoSEQ multiplex PCR. This sample has 77,000 or so clones, with around 88% found just once. The material sequenced was peripheral blood, taken from a patient treated with proton-based radiotherapy. This clonotype was obtained from a man in his 60s with pancreatic cancer. V and J are TRBV30 and TRBJ2-3, with D perhaps matching TRBD2 (5 bases). In DNA, the CDR3 is TGTGCCTGGAAGTCTAGCCGCGCAGATACGCAGTATTTT. This codes for CAWKSSRADTQYF.